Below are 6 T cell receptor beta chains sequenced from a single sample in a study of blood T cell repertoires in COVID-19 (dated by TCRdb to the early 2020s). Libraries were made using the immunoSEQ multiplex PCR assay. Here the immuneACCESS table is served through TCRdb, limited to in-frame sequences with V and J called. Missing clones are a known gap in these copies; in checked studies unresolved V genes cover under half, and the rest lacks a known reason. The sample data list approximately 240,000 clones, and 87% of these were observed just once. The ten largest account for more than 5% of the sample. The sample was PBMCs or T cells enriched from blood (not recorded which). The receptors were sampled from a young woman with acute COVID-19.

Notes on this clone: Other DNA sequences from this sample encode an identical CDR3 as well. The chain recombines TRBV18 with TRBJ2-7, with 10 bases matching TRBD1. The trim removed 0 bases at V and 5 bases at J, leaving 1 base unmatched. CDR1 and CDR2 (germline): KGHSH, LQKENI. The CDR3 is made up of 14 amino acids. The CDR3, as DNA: TGTGCCAGCTCACCACCGGGACAGGGGAACGAGCAGTACTTC. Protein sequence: CASSPPGQGNEQYF.

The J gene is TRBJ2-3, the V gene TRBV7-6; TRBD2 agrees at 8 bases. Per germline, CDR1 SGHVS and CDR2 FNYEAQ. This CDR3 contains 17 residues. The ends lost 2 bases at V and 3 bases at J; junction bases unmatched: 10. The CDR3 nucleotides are TGTGCCAGCAGCTTAATCTCGGGAGGGCTCGGGACAGATACGCAGTATTTT. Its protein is CASSLISGGLGTDTQYF. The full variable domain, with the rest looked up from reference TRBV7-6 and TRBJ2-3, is GAGVSQSPRYKVTKRGQDVALRCDPISGHVSLYWYRQALGQGPEFLTYFNYEAQQDKSGLPNDRFSAERPEGSISTLTIQRTEQRDSAMYRCASSLISGGLGTDTQYFGPGTRLTVL.

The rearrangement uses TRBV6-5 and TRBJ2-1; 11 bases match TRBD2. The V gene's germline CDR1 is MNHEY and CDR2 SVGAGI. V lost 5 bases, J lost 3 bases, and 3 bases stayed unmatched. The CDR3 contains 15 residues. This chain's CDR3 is CASSPGTSGYNEQFF. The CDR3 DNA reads TGTGCCAGCAGTCCAGGGACTAGCGGCTACAATGAGCAGTTCTTC.

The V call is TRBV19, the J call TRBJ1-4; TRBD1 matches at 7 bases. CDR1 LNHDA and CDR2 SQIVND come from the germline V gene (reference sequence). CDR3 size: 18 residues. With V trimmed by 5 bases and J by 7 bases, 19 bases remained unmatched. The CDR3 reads CASSEGRQGGPLGEKLFF. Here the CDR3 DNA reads TGTGCCAGTAGTGAGGGCCGACAGGGAGGCCCTCTTGGTGAAAAACTGTTTTTT. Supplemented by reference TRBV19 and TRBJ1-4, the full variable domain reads DGGITQSPKYLFRKEGQNVTLSCEQNLNHDAMYWYRQDPGQGLRLIYYSQIVNDFQKGDIAEGYSVSREKKESFPLTVTSAQKNPTAFYLCASSEGRQGGPLGEKLFFGSGTQLSVL.

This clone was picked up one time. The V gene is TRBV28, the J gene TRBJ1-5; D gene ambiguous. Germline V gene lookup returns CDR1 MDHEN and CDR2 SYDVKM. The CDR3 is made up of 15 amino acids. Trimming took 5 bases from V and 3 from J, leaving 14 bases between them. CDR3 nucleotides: TGTGCCAGCAGTCATAGGATGGGAGTCAATCAGCCCCAGCATTTT. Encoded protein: CASSHRMGVNQPQHF.

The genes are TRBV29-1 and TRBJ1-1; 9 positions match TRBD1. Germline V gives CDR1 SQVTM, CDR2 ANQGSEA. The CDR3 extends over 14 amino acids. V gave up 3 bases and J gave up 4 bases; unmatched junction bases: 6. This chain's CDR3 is CSVEGTGLGTEAFF. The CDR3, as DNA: TGCAGCGTTGAGGGGACAGGGTTGGGCACTGAAGCTTTCTTT.